This T cell receptor (beta chain) derives from a study of blood T cell repertoires in COVID-19. Germline values: CDR1 SGHTA, CDR2 FQGTGA. With 5 bases clipped from V and 3 bases from J, the junction kept 4 bases outside the gene matches. This CDR3 is 15 amino acids long. Some clones are missing from TCRdb's copy, which holds only in-frame ones; the method was immunoSEQ multiplex PCR. The table shows about 270,000 clones, with around 86% occurring only once. This sequence originates from a man aged 40-49 years with active or convalescent COVID-19. The chain employs TRBV7-3 and TRBJ2-5, with 12 bases identical to TRBD2. Sequencing was done on a sample of peripheral blood. The CDR3 spells CASSTSGGPKETQYF. CDR3 bases: TGTGCCAGCAGCACTAGCGGGGGGCCTAAAGAGACCCAGTACTTC.